This T cell receptor beta chain is from a study of metastatic and nonmetastatic thyroid tumors. In the study overall: For malignant and benign thyroid patients, tumor or nodule tissue and blood were the sources whose repertoires were compared.

With 5 bases clipped from V and 3 bases from J, the junction kept 6 bases outside the gene matches. CDR3 length: 15 amino acids. Germline CDR1 reads SGHTA; CDR2 reads FQGTGA. Ahead of thyroid surgery, no patient had received treatment of any kind. TCRdb re-clonotyped the PCR reads via MiXCR. The sample yields 30,000 or so clones, roughly a fifth seen once. Sequences were obtained from blood. The rearrangement joins TRBV7-3 to TRBJ2-2, with TRBD2 matching over 7 bases. This receptor was identified in a female donor with papillary thyroid cancer or a benign thyroid nodule (not recorded which). Some clones in this sample may be carry-over from other donors' samples. The CDR3 here is CASSTGLGDTGELFF. For the CDR3, the DNA is TGTGCCAGCAGCACCGGACTAGGCGACACCGGGGAGCTGTTTTTT. Supplemented by reference TRBV7-3 and TRBJ2-2, the full variable domain reads GAGVSQTPSNKVTEKGKYVELRCDPISGHTALYWYRQSLGQGPEFLIYFQGTGAADDSGLPNDRFFAVRPEGSVSTLKIQRTERGDSAVYLCASSTGLGDTGELFFGEGSRLTVL.